This T cell receptor beta chain comes out of a study of shared clonotypes between healthy human individuals (dated by TCRdb to the early 2020s). As for the study more broadly: A few men and a couple of women, aged 18 to 49 years, made up the cohort. To estimate repertoire size and how much clonotypes are shared between individuals, the study performed deep sequencing of blood TCR repertoires from 4 to 6 healthy adults. Different laboratories and diverse techniques were used to prepare libraries and sequence TCR repertoires, to increase sequencing depth and limit assay-specific biases. Each donor's leukapheresis produced roughly between roughly 0.9 and 8.9 billion PBMCs. Broader findings and caveats from the paper: The genetic and exposure-history diversity represented was limited by the small number of donors. Based on pairwise subsampling, the degree of clonotype sharing among donors was expected to be affected by sequencing depth. Only blood was sampled, and tissue TCR repertoires likely differ from those in blood.

TCR CDR3 regions were amplified from genomic DNA by multiplex PCR using the deep immunoSEQ assay. Genomic DNA extracted from each cell subset was distributed evenly over all wells of several immunoSEQ 96-well plates, and each plate served as one replicate. Each replicate PCR for unsorted PBMC received about 300 ng genomic DNA, equal to 30,000 to 35,000 T cell genomes. Ten immunoSEQ deep assay plates were used to sequence unsorted PBMC genomic DNA. Purified libraries were quantified with a Qubit 3.0 fluorometer, sized on a Bioanalyzer 2100, and re-quantified with the KAPA Library Quantification kit. A separate single-read 150-cycle Illumina NextSeq 550 flow cell was used to sequence each immunoSEQ 96-well plate. Turning to the authors' computational methods: Because only junctional sequences without quality scores were contained in the immunoSEQ output, filtering matching that applied to full-length reads could not be performed. To assign V/J genes and CDR3, sequences were annotated against IMGT germline references using PyIR, a Python wrapper for IgBLAST v1.9. Any read was removed if the V/J assignment was weak (E-value above 1e-6), the CDR3 was missing, or the read contained stop codons, out-of-frame junctions, or ambiguous translated residues. V3J clonotypes were defined by identical inferred V gene, J gene, and CDR3 amino acid sequence. To compute the percentage overlap between repertoires, the number of shared unique clonotypes was divided by the size of the smaller repertoire. Richness of each repertoire was evaluated using RTK rarefaction, the Chao1 estimator, and Recon v2.1 estimates of unobserved clonotypes. TCRdb mirrors the immuneACCESS table, restricted to in-frame sequences. Some clones are absent from its copies; in checked studies, under half trace to an unresolved V gene, and the reason for the others is unknown. The DNA was the basis for D and trimming; V, J and clone size are from that table. This sample gives about 480,000 clones in total; 60% to 85% of them show up just once. About an eighth of the sample lies in the top ten.

According to the germline V gene, CDR1 reads ENHRY and CDR2 reads SYGVKD. Measured from the cysteine to the phenylalanine, the CDR3 is 12 residues long. Left in the record is the CDR3 DNA by itself, 36 bases read in frame from the first base. The donors were healthy, HIV-negative adults who had no recently reported acute infections or vaccinations. All donors were Caucasian adults living in Nashville, Tennessee, USA. For unsorted samples, about 87 million PBMCs were counted, and genomic DNA was extracted using the QIAamp DNA Blood Mini kit. Blood was obtained by leukapheresis, after which PBMCs were separated by Ficoll-Histopaque density gradient centrifugation and cryopreserved in liquid nitrogen vapor phase. Concerning this clone itself: Its binding antigen is unknown. Relative to the germline gene, one junction end is altered; a read error may explain this.

The V gene is TRBV10-3 and the J gene is TRBJ1-2; TRBD1 is perhaps the D gene, given 6 matching bases. The sequenced sample was PBMCs. The TCR sequence derives from a woman aged 35 to 49 in good health. Some clones in this sample may be carry-over from other donors' samples. The DNA sequence is as follows: TGTGCCATCAGTGAGTCGAGAAGGGACATGGTCTTC. Translated, it gives CAISESRRDMVF.